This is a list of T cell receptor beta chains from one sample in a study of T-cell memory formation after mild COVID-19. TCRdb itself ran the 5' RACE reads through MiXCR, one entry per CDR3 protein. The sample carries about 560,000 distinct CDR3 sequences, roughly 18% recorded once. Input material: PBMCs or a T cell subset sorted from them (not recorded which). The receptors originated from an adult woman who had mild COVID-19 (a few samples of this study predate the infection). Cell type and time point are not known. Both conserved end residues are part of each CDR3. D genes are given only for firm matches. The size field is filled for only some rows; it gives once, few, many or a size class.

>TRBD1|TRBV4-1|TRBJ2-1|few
CASRLPGTAYNEQFF
TGCGCCAGCAGACTCCCCGGGACAGCTTACAATGAGCAGTTCTTC
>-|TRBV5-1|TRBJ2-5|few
CASSLTQGERETQYF
TGCGCCAGCAGCTTGACGCAGGGAGAACGAGAGACCCAGTACTTC
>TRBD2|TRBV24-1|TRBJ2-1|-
CATSFTSGLYNEQFF
TGTGCCACCAGTTTCACTAGCGGACTCTACAATGAGCAGTTCTTC
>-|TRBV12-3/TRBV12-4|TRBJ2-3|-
CASSGLKVGDTQYF
TGTGCCAGCAGTGGGCTAAAGGTAGGGGATACGCAGTATTTT
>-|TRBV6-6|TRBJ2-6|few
CASSYWGSGANVLTF
TGTGCCAGCAGTTACTGGGGCTCTGGGGCCAACGTCCTGACTTTC
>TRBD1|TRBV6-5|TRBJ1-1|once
CASSRQGAGNTEAFF
TGTGCCAGCAGTAGACAGGGGGCCGGGAACACTGAAGCTTTCTTT
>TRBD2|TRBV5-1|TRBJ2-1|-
CASSLGLAGPGNEQFF
TGCGCCAGCAGCTTGGGACTAGCGGGTCCCGGGAATGAGCAGTTCTTC
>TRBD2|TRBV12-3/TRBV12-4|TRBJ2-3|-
CASSLSSGGANTQYF
TGTGCCAGCAGTTTAAGTAGCGGGGGGGCAAATACGCAGTATTTT
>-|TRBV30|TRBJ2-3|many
CAWSAGTDTQYF
TGTGCCTGGAGCGCAGGCACAGATACGCAGTATTTT
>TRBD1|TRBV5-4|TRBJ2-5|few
CASSFGQGAAETQYF
TGTGCCAGCAGCTTCGGACAGGGGGCTGCAGAGACCCAGTACTTC
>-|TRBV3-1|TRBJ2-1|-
CASNSLGDEQFF
TGTGCCAGCAACTCCCTGGGTGATGAGCAGTTCTTC
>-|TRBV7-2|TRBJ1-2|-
CASSPGQSNYGYTF
TGTGCCAGCAGCCCTGGACAGTCTAACTATGGCTACACCTTC
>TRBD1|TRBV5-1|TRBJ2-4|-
CASSLAWTDRSKNIQYF
TGCGCCAGCAGCTTGGCCTGGACGGACAGGTCCAAAAACATTCAGTACTTC
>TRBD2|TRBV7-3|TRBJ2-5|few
CASSYGGSKETQYF
TGTGCCAGCAGCTATGGCGGGAGCAAAGAGACCCAGTACTTC
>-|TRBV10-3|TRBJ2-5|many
CAISEGQLQETQYF
TGTGCCATCAGTGAGGGGCAGCTCCAAGAGACCCAGTACTTC
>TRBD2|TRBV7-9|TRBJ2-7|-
CASSTALAGVSYEQYF
TGTGCCAGCAGCACCGCGCTAGCGGGGGTCTCCTACGAGCAGTACTTC
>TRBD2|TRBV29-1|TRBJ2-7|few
CSAIRRAKTGTRYEQYF
TGCAGCGCCATACGGAGGGCCAAAACCGGGACTAGATACGAGCAGTACTTC
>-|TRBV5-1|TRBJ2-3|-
CASSKFGTDTQYF
TGCGCCAGCAGCAAATTTGGAACAGATACGCAGTATTTT
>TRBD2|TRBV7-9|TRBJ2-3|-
CASSVTSLAGGYTQYF
TGTGCCAGCAGTGTTACCAGTCTAGCGGGAGGCTATACGCAGTATTTT
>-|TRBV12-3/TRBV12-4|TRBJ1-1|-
CASSLRYRVVAFF
TGTGCCAGCAGTTTAAGGTACAGGGTGGTTGCTTTCTTT
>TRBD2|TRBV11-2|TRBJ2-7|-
CASIFDGLAPSYHSYEQYF
TGTGCCAGCATCTTCGATGGACTAGCGCCCAGCTACCACTCCTACGAGCAGTACTTC
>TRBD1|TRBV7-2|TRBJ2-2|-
CASSRQGVNTGELFF
TGTGCCAGCAGTCGACAGGGGGTTAACACCGGGGAGCTGTTTTTT
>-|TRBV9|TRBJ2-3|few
CASSVWDSTDTQYF
TGTGCCAGCAGCGTATGGGACTCCACAGATACGCAGTATTTT
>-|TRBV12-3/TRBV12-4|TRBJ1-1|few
CASDSGGAGGEAFF
TGTGCCAGCGACTCCGGGGGGGCCGGCGGTGAAGCTTTCTTT
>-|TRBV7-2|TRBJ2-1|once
CASSQGGQGRYNEQFF
TGTGCCAGCAGCCAGGGAGGGCAGGGGCGGTACAATGAGCAGTTCTTC
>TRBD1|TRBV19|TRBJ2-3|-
CASSRTGAADTQYF
TGTGCCAGTAGTCGTACAGGGGCGGCAGATACGCAGTATTTT
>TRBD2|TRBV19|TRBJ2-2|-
CASSVSGRNTGELFF
TGTGCCAGTAGTGTTAGCGGGAGGAACACCGGGGAGCTGTTTTTT